This entry lists 31 T cell receptor beta chains sequenced from one sample in a study of identical twins (dated by TCRdb to about 2016). The library was made by 5' RACE. The sequencer was an Illumina HiSeq 2000. Through fastp at Q25 and MiXCR, TCRdb rebuilt clones from the public reads, retaining in-frame beta chains. For every CDR3 protein sequence, its rows merge into one entry that carries the most common genes and DNA. Within this sample are roughly 1,500,000 distinct CDR3 sequences, with more than 30% of them counted one time only. The ten largest account for 0.25% to 0.3% of the sample. The sequencing input was cord blood. These TCRs come from a newborn girl in good health.

The sample holds a few counts of this clonotype. This rearrangement joins TRBV30 to TRBJ2-3, with TRBD2 identical over 13 bases. Germline assignment: CDR1 GTSNPN and CDR2 SVGIG (reference sequence). This CDR3 is 19 amino acids long. V was clipped by 4 bases and J by 0 bases; unmatched bases: 13. The CDR3 sequence: CAWTLTGLAGVSSTDTQYF. CDR3 DNA: TGTGCCTGGACCCTCACAGGACTAGCGGGGGTCTCTAGCACAGATACGCAGTATTTT.

The gene calls are TRBV2 and TRBJ2-3; perhaps D is TRBD1 or TRBD2 (5 bases each). The length of the CDR3 is 17 residues. Germline CDR1 SNHLY, CDR2 FYNNEI. Between the trimmed V and J ends, which lost 5 bases and 3 bases, there was a span of 21 bases. The chain's CDR3 is CASSTDYPGLGTDTQYF. CDR3 nucleotide sequence: TGTGCCAGCAGTACCGACTACCCGGGGCTAGGGACAGATACGCAGTATTTT.

This clonotype was counted ten times or more. The V call is TRBV11-2, the J call TRBJ2-1; TRBD2 matches 8 bases. Germline loops: CDR1 SGHAT, CDR2 FQNNGV. The CDR3 is 16 residues long. V was clipped by 4 bases and J by 2 bases; unmatched bases: 7. CDR3 in amino acids: CASSSGTSGTYNEQFF. The CDR3 DNA sequence: TGTGCCAGCAGCTCGGGAACTAGCGGAACCTACAATGAGCAGTTCTTC. The full variable domain, completed using reference TRBV11-2 and TRBJ2-1, is EAGVAQSPRYKIIEKRQSVAFWCNPISGHATLYWYQQILGQGPKLLIQFQNNGVVDDSQLPKDRFSAERLKGVDSTLKIQPAKLEDSAVYLCASSSGTSGTYNEQFFGPGTRLTVL.

This clonotype has just one count. This may be a read error, as it is one base from a much larger clone. The V call is TRBV29-1, the J call TRBJ2-1; D not certain. In germline, CDR1 is SQVTM, CDR2 ANQGSEA. This CDR3 has 15 amino acids. This CDR3 is CSVESDFSSYSEQFF. CDR3 sequence (DNA): TGCAGCGTTGAATCCGACTTTAGCTCCTACAGTGAGCAGTTCTTC.

This clonotype came up many times. The chain links TRBV28 to TRBJ1-5, with 11 bases lining up with TRBD1. V lost 5 bases, J lost 6 bases, and 3 bases stayed unmatched. This CDR3 contains 14 residues. Germline lookup yields CDR1 MDHEN and CDR2 SYDVKM. The CDR3 DNA is TGTGCCAGCAGTCCGGACAGGGGGCGTCAGCCCCAGCATTTT. Protein product: CASSPDRGRQPQHF. Complete variable domain (other parts from reference TRBV28 and TRBJ1-5): DVKVTQSSRYLVKRTGEKVFLECVQDMDHENMFWYRQDPGLGLRLIYFSYDVKMKEKGDIPEGYSVSREKKERFSLILESASTNQTSMYLCASSPDRGRQPQHFGDGTRLSIL.

V usage is TRBV29-1 and J usage is TRBJ2-5; 7 nucleotides agree with TRBD1. Germline V gene data show CDR1 as SQVTM and CDR2 as ANQGSEA. With 7 bases clipped from V and 1 base from J, the junction kept 9 bases outside the gene matches. The length of the CDR3 is 14 residues. CDR3 loop: CSDRPGTAQETQYF. CDR3 bases: TGCAGCGATCGGCCCGGGACAGCCCAAGAGACCCAGTACTTC.

The count of this clonotype is one. The V call is TRBV5-5, the J call TRBJ2-4; 14 bases line up with TRBD2. V shed 4 bases and J 8 bases; nucleotides not matched to a gene: 11. CDR3 length equals 17 residues. Germline V CDR1 and CDR2: SGHKS, YYEKEE (reference sequence). CDR3 sequence: CASSPQATSGRADIQYF. The CDR3 DNA reads TGTGCCAGCAGCCCGCAGGCGACTAGCGGGAGGGCAGACATTCAGTACTTC.

This clonotype was counted only a few times. The chain recombines TRBV4-2 with TRBJ2-7, with D hard to call. Trimming pared 0 bases from V and 7 bases from J, leaving 16 bases between. Germline CDR1 is LGHNA and CDR2 is YNFKEQ. The CDR3 runs 15 residues. This CDR3 reads CASSQDPSLQNEQYF. CDR3 in DNA: TGTGCCAGCAGCCAAGATCCCAGCCTCCAGAATGAGCAGTACTTC.

This chain links TRBV5-5 with TRBJ2-1; 11 bases agree with TRBD2. TRBJ2-7 matches the DNA end more closely, so the J call is doubtful. Germline CDR1 is SGHKS and CDR2 is YYEKEE (reference sequence). CDR3 size: 19 residues. The CDR3 DNA sequence: TGTGCCAGCAGCTGGCGACCGGGACTAGCGGTATTTTCCTACAATGAGCAGTACTTC. Amino acids: CASSWRPGLAVFSYNEQYF.

The chain employs TRBV3-1 and TRBJ2-1; D is unclear. The J call may be incorrect, as the DNA end agrees better with TRBJ2-7. The CDR3 has 17 residues. Germline V gives CDR1 LGHDT, CDR2 YNNKEL (reference sequence). CDR3 sequence reads: CASSQDLSLGSYNEQYF. CDR3 nucleotide sequence: TGTGCCAGCAGCCAAGATCTTTCCCTTGGGTCCTACAATGAGCAGTACTTC.

The chain links TRBV20-1 to TRBJ1-6, with D unclear. The germline CDR1 and CDR2 sequences are DFQATT and SNEGSKA (reference sequence). The CDR3 runs 13 residues. With 6 bases removed from V and 8 bases from J, the gap between germline ends came to 14 bases. This CDR3 reads CSARHVGDSPLHF. The CDR3 DNA is TGCAGTGCAAGACACGTAGGCGATTCACCCCTCCACTTT.

This rearrangement joins TRBV4-2 to TRBJ1-4, with 7 bases matching TRBD1. This CDR3 contains 15 residues. Losses at the gene ends were 8 bases for V and 3 bases for J; bases not matched to a gene: 9. Germline CDR1 and CDR2: LGHNA and YNFKEQ. CDR3 sequence: CASGPSTGSNEKLFF. CDR3 coding DNA: TGTGCCAGCGGGCCTTCGACAGGGTCTAATGAAAAACTGTTTTTT.

The chain joins TRBV20-1 to TRBJ2-7, with D uncertain. Trimming shortened V by 0 bases and J by 2 bases, and 11 bases separated the two germline ends. The CDR3 sequence is 14 residues long. Per germline, CDR1 DFQATT and CDR2 SNEGSKA (reference sequence). In DNA, the CDR3 is TGCAGTGCTAGAGATATGTCCCGGGCCTACGAGCAGTACTTC. Its protein product is CSARDMSRAYEQYF.

The J gene is TRBJ2-4, the V gene TRBV30; D is unclear. The DNA end is a closer match to TRBJ2-7, so the J assignment may be wrong. This CDR3 has 12 residues. Per the germline V gene, CDR1 is GTSNPN and CDR2 is SVGIG (reference sequence). The CDR3 protein is CAWSEQTYEQYF. As DNA, the CDR3 is TGTGCCTGGAGTGAACAGACCTACGAGCAGTACTTC.

This clonotype was detected a few times. J is TRBJ1-2 and V is TRBV10-3; unclear D gene. Between the trimmed V and J ends, which lost 3 bases and 1 base, there was a span of 12 bases. Per germline, CDR1 ENHRY and CDR2 SYGVKD. The CDR3 length is 15 residues. In DNA form, the CDR3 reads TGTGCCATCAGTGATCCCAGATATAGTAACTATGGCTACACCTTC. Protein sequence: CAISDPRYSNYGYTF.

For the CDR3, the DNA is TGCAGTGCTAGAGGTTTACTAGCGGGGTTGCAAGAGACCCAGTACTTC. Its protein product is CSARGLLAGLQETQYF. J is TRBJ2-5 and V is TRBV20-1; 10 nucleotides align to TRBD2. V dropped 1 base and J dropped 2; count of bases not matched to a gene: 7. In germline, CDR1 is DFQATT, CDR2 SNEGSKA (reference sequence). This CDR3 has 16 amino acids.

This chain links TRBV4-2 with TRBJ2-3; TRBD2 matches 11 bases. J gave up 4 bases and V 5 bases, and 5 bases lay outside the gene matches. This CDR3 is built from 15 residues. Germline CDR1 LGHNA, CDR2 YNFKEQ. The CDR3 nucleotides read TGTGCCAGCAGCTCTAGCGGGGGGTACTCAGATACGCAGTATTTT. The encoded protein is CASSSSGGYSDTQYF.

The chain uses TRBV15 and TRBJ2-7; D uncertain. Germline CDR1 and CDR2: LNHNV and YYDKDF (reference sequence). The CDR3 loop spans 16 amino acids. V shed 2 bases and J shed 5 bases, with 19 bases lying between them. The CDR3 sequence is CATSRRPSVGPHEQYF. CDR3 in DNA: TGTGCCACCAGCAGACGACCTTCAGTCGGCCCACACGAGCAGTACTTC.

The rearrangement joins TRBV28 to TRBJ2-5; D uncertain. TRBJ2-7 matches the DNA end more closely, so the J call is doubtful. The CDR3 spans 15 residues. CDR1 and CDR2 from the germline V gene are MDHEN and SYDVKM. As DNA, the CDR3 is TGTGCCAGCAGTCCCATAACTTCCGTCGAAGACGAGCAGTACTTC. It encodes CASSPITSVEDEQYF.

CDR3 in DNA: TGCGCCAGCAGCAACGGACAATATGGCTACACCTTC. The encoded protein is CASSNGQYGYTF. The V gene is TRBV5-1, the J gene TRBJ1-2, with a tentative D call TRBD1 (5 bases). With 4 bases removed from V and 5 bases from J, the gap between germline ends came to 9 bases. This CDR3 is 12 amino acids long. Germline lookup yields CDR1 SGHRS and CDR2 YFSETQ.

This clonotype was counted ten times or more. The CDR3 coding sequence is TGTGCCAGCAGCCTCCGGGACAGGGGTAGGAACACTGAAGCTTTCTTT. Protein product: CASSLRDRGRNTEAFF. The chain recombines TRBV28 with TRBJ1-1, with 10 bases matching TRBD1. The CDR3 is 16 residues long. Germline CDR1 reads MDHEN; CDR2 reads SYDVKM. Trimming cost V 6 bases and J 1 base; bases outside gene matches: 8.

The sample holds many counts of this clonotype. This chain uses TRBV29-1 with TRBJ2-5; possible D gene TRBD1, 5 bases. V lost 5 bases and J lost 1, with 11 bases in between. The CDR3 consists of 13 residues. CDR1 and CDR2 (germline): SQVTM, ANQGSEA. The CDR3 DNA follows: TGCAGCGTTAGGGGCAGTGCCCAAGAGACCCAGTACTTC. Its translation: CSVRGSAQETQYF.

V and J are TRBV20-1 and TRBJ2-7; 10 bases fit TRBD2. The CDR3 runs 14 residues. V was pared by 6 bases and J by 4 bases, with 9 bases of the junction left unmatched. CDR1 DFQATT and CDR2 SNEGSKA come from the germline V gene (reference sequence). The chain's CDR3 is CSAPPGLAPYEQYF. In DNA, the CDR3 is TGCAGTGCCCCACCGGGACTAGCGCCATACGAGCAGTACTTC.

This clonotype has more than one count but fewer than ten. The V gene is TRBV12-3 or TRBV12-4, the J gene TRBJ2-5; D might be TRBD1 or TRBD2, each matching 5 bases. Trimming cost V 4 bases and J 5 bases, with 17 bases left between them. This CDR3 region has 15 residues. The CDR3 DNA reads as TGTGCCAGCAGTTCCACCGGGACGGCACCCGAGACCCAGTACTTC. Residues: CASSSTGTAPETQYF.

The CDR3 is CASSYTGYFTYEQYF. The CDR3 DNA is TGTGCCAGCAGTTACACTGGGTATTTTACCTACGAGCAGTACTTC. V usage is TRBV6-5 and J usage is TRBJ2-7; D gene unclear. Germline values: CDR1 MNHEY, CDR2 SVGAGI. V lost 2 bases and J 2 bases, leaving 13 bases between the germline ends. This CDR3 has 15 amino acids.

This chain connects TRBV19 to TRBJ2-7; 7 bases match TRBD1. J lost 6 bases, V lost 9 bases, and 11 bases had no gene match. The germline V gene encodes CDR1 LNHDA and CDR2 SQIVND (reference sequence). CDR3 length: 13 amino acids. The CDR3: CARETTGEIEQYF. The DNA of the CDR3 is TGTGCCAGGGAGACTACAGGGGAAATCGAGCAGTACTTC.

The rearrangement links TRBV12-3 or TRBV12-4 to TRBJ2-3; unclear D gene. Trimming left V 5 bases short and J 7 bases short, with 16 bases between. The CDR3 runs to 14 residues. CDR3 residues: CASSLVVPIHTQYF. The CDR3 DNA reads as TGTGCCAGCAGTCTCGTGGTGCCCATACATACGCAGTATTTT.

The V and J genes are TRBV27 and TRBJ1-5, with D uncertain. The germline gives CDR1 MNHEY, CDR2 SMNVEV (reference sequence). The CDR3 is 17 amino acids. Trimming left V 0 bases short and J 0 bases short, with 12 bases between. The CDR3 region has the DNA TGTGCCAGCAGTTTATCGGCATTAGTTTATAGCAATCAGCCCCAGCATTTT. Protein: CASSLSALVYSNQPQHF.

The chain employs TRBV28 and TRBJ2-2; a weak D match, TRBD1 (8 bases). The V end lost 6 bases, the J end lost 7 bases, and 15 bases lay between the germline ends. CDR3 length equals 14 residues. Germline V gene lookup returns CDR1 MDHEN and CDR2 SYDVKM. CDR3 amino acids: CASRIYRGGGELFF. DNA of the CDR3: TGTGCCAGCAGGATTTACAGGGGGGGCGGGGAGCTGTTTTTT.

Of note for this clonotype: At one end, the junction sequence differs from germline, possibly due to a read error. The genes are TRBV4-2 and TRBJ1-5; D not certain. Germline values: CDR1 LGHNA, CDR2 YNFKEQ. There are 12 residues in the CDR3. For the CDR3, the DNA is TGTGCCAGCAGGCAAGAGGGTCAGCCCCAGCATTTT. This encodes CASRQEGQPQHF.

The table lists this clonotype with a few counts. The V gene is TRBV5-1, the J gene TRBJ2-3; 7 bases match TRBD1. V gave up 1 base and J gave up 1 base; unmatched junction bases: 3. CDR1 is SGHRS and CDR2 is YFSETQ in the germline V gene. CDR3 length: 15 residues. CDR3 region: CASSLTGDRTDTQYF. In nucleotides, the CDR3 is TGCGCCAGCAGCTTGACAGGGGATCGCACAGATACGCAGTATTTT.